Below, 20 T cell receptor beta chains from the same sample are listed, as sequenced in a study of blood T cell repertoires in COVID-19. Only in-frame clones appear in the TCRdb table, and some are missing; sequencing was by immunoSEQ multiplex PCR. The sample has some 150,000 clones; more than 75% are singletons. The sample comprised peripheral blood. The source of these receptors is a woman aged 70-85 years with acute or convalescent COVID-19.

The V call is TRBV5-6, the J call TRBJ2-5; D may be TRBD2 (6 bases). The CDR3 consists of 15 residues. CDR1 SGHDT and CDR2 YYEEEE come from the germline V gene. V lost 2 bases to trimming and J lost 4 bases, with 15 bases between them. CDR3 nucleotide sequence: TGTGCCAGCAGCTTTACAGCTACGGGGGTAGAGACCCAGTACTTC. Translation gives CASSFTATGVETQYF. The full variable domain, completed using reference TRBV5-6 and TRBJ2-5, is DAGVTQSPTHLIKTRGQQVTLRCSPKSGHDTVSWYQQALGQGPQFIFQYYEEEERQRGNFPDRFSGHQFPNYSSELNVNALLLGDSALYLCASSFTATGVETQYFGPGTRLLVL.

This clone was counted at least ten times. The V and J genes are TRBV7-2 and TRBJ2-2; no clear D. The germline V and J ends were trimmed by 1 base and 5 bases, with 8 bases remaining between them. The CDR3 has 14 residues. Germline loops: CDR1 SGHTA, CDR2 FQGNSA. The CDR3 DNA follows: TGTGCCAGCAGCTTAGGATTGAGTACCGGGGAGCTGTTTTTT. Translating gives CASSLGLSTGELFF.

V and J are TRBV5-5 and TRBJ2-3; TRBD2 might be the D (5 bases). Trimming removed 3 bases at V and 6 bases at J, with 17 bases between. CDR1 is SGHKS and CDR2 is YYEKEE in the germline V gene (reference sequence). The CDR3 loop spans 15 amino acids. The DNA for the CDR3 is TGTGCCAGCAGCTCCGGACCCGGGAAGGACGATACGCAGTATTTT. This encodes CASSSGPGKDDTQYF.

The chain has TRBV7-2 and TRBJ2-7; possible D gene TRBD1, 6 bases. Between the trimmed V and J ends, which lost 9 bases and 3 bases, there was a span of 12 bases. The CDR3 has 12 residues. CDR1 is SGHTA, CDR2 FQGNSA, per germline. CDR3 nucleotide sequence: TGTGCCAGTGGGAACAGGGACTACGAGCAGTACTTC. Its protein is CASGNRDYEQYF.

The chain uses TRBV5-5 and TRBJ2-7, with a weak D call TRBD1 (7 bases). The V and J ends lost 2 bases and 3 bases respectively, with 18 bases between them. Germline V CDR1 and CDR2: SGHKS, YYEKEE (reference sequence). The CDR3 runs to 16 residues. CDR3 region: CASSFQSGGSGYEQYF. CDR3 bases: TGTGCCAGCAGCTTCCAGTCAGGGGGTAGCGGCTACGAGCAGTACTTC.

CDR3 loop: CATSDATGVDEQYF. CDR3 coding DNA: TGTGCCACCAGTGATGCGACAGGGGTTGACGAGCAGTACTTC. V usage is TRBV24-1 and J usage is TRBJ2-7; 8 bases are shared with TRBD1. There are 14 residues in the CDR3. The V and J ends lost 3 bases and 5 bases, in that order; junction bases with no gene match: 5. Per the germline V gene, CDR1 is KGHDR and CDR2 is SFDVKD.

This clone was observed a single time. The V gene is TRBV7-2, the J gene TRBJ1-5, with 7 bases fitting TRBD1. The CDR3 is 15 residues long. The V gene's germline CDR1 is SGHTA and CDR2 FQGNSA. The V and J ends lost 4 bases and 3 bases, in that order; junction bases with no gene match: 6. CDR3 amino acids: CASSSAGTDNQPQHF. CDR3 nucleotide sequence: TGTGCCAGCAGCTCGGCCGGGACAGACAATCAGCCCCAGCATTTT.

V gene TRBV10-3 combines with J gene TRBJ1-5; 7 bases are a match to TRBD1. The CDR3 is made up of 15 amino acids. Germline CDR1 ENHRY, CDR2 SYGVKD. After removal of 2 bases from V and 5 bases from J, the junction contained 6 bases not matched to a gene. In DNA form, the CDR3 reads TGTGCCATCAGTGAGGGGACAGATCTCTATCAGCCCCAGCATTTT. This encodes CAISEGTDLYQPQHF.

The chain joins TRBV28 to TRBJ2-3; no definite D call. With 4 bases removed from V and 2 bases from J, the gap between germline ends came to 4 bases. This CDR3 is built from 12 residues. CDR1 and CDR2 from the germline V gene are MDHEN and SYDVKM. Written as DNA, the CDR3 is TGTGCCAGCAGTTCGGTCACAGATACGCAGTATTTT. Translation gives CASSSVTDTQYF.

V and J are TRBV7-2 and TRBJ2-3, with 12 bases aligning to TRBD2. CDR1 SGHTA and CDR2 FQGNSA come from the germline V gene. This CDR3 is 18 amino acids long. V was pared by 5 bases and J by 4 bases, with 13 bases of the junction left unmatched. For the CDR3, the DNA is TGTGCCAGCAGCCCGAGACTAGCGGGGGAACTTGGTGCAGATACGCAGTATTTT. Residues: CASSPRLAGELGADTQYF.

The V call is TRBV6-5, the J call TRBJ1-1; 8 nucleotides align to TRBD1. This CDR3 contains 12 residues. Germline CDR1 MNHEY, CDR2 SVGAGI. The junction had 1 base not matched to a gene; V was cut back by 2 bases and J by 8 bases. The CDR3 DNA reads as TGTGCCAGCAGTTACAACAGGGGGGAAGCTTTCTTT. As protein: CASSYNRGEAFF.

V usage is TRBV7-2 and J usage is TRBJ1-1; possibly TRBD1 for D (6 bases). The CDR3 has 14 amino acids. Germline V lookup: CDR1 SGHTA, CDR2 FQGNSA. V lost 4 bases and J 7 bases, leaving 16 bases between the germline ends. CDR3 protein: CASSSGQLIFEAFF. CDR3 in DNA: TGTGCCAGCAGCTCCGGACAGCTTATTTTTGAAGCTTTCTTT.

V gene TRBV28 combines with J gene TRBJ1-6; 7 nucleotides match TRBD1. Trimming at V came to 7 bases and at J to 5 bases, leaving 11 bases not matched to a gene. CDR1 is MDHEN and CDR2 is SYDVKM in the germline V gene. This CDR3 is built from 16 residues. The DNA of the CDR3 is TGTGCCAGCACCCTCCCGGCACAGGGGAATAATTCACCCCTCCACTTT. It is translated as CASTLPAQGNNSPLHF.

The V and J genes are TRBV2 and TRBJ2-1; 7 bases align to TRBD2. There are 17 residues in the CDR3. V gave up 2 bases and J gave up 7 bases; unmatched junction bases: 14. CDR1 and CDR2 from the germline V gene are SNHLY and FYNNEI. DNA for the CDR3: TGTGCCAGCAGTGAACAAGGGTTCGGGGGAGCGGGGAATGAGCAGTTCTTC. Translating it yields CASSEQGFGGAGNEQFF.

V and J are TRBV5-1 and TRBJ1-1; D unresolved. Germline lookup yields CDR1 SGHRS and CDR2 YFSETQ. Between the trimmed V and J ends, which lost 0 bases and 3 bases, there was a span of 15 bases. The CDR3 consists of 16 residues. This CDR3 is CASSLGPHEGDTEAFF. For the CDR3, the DNA is TGCGCCAGCAGCTTGGGTCCTCACGAGGGTGACACTGAAGCTTTCTTT.

V and J are TRBV15 and TRBJ1-1, with D perhaps TRBD1 (6 bases). V gave up 0 bases and J gave up 5 bases, with 13 bases separating them. CDR1 is LNHNV and CDR2 is YYDKDF in the germline V gene (reference sequence). This CDR3 spans 15 amino acids. The DNA of the CDR3 is TGTGCCACCAGCAGAGATCGGGGGGCGACTACTGAAGCTTTCTTT. It encodes CATSRDRGATTEAFF.

The chain employs TRBV3-1 (or the pseudogene TRBV3-2) and TRBJ2-3, with a weak D call TRBD2 (5 bases). The CDR3 runs to 17 residues. In germline, CDR1 is LGHDT, CDR2 YNNKEL (reference sequence). With 4 bases removed from V and 0 bases from J, the gap between germline ends came to 17 bases. Here the CDR3 reads CASSPHLPSLSTDTQYF. The CDR3 bases are TGTGCCAGCAGCCCCCACCTTCCTAGCTTAAGCACAGATACGCAGTATTTT.

This sequence joins TRBV29-1 and TRBJ2-7, with TRBD2 identical over 10 bases. Germline V gene sequence: CDR1 SQVTM, CDR2 ANQGSEA. This CDR3 has 15 amino acids. J gave up 3 bases and V 0 bases, and 5 bases lay outside the gene matches. The CDR3 DNA sequence: TGCAGCGTTGAAGATCAGCGGGGGGGCCTCTACGAGCAGTACTTC. It is translated as CSVEDQRGGLYEQYF.

V usage is TRBV6-2 or TRBV6-3 and J usage is TRBJ1-5; no reliable D call. The CDR3 length is 13 residues. Trimming stripped 5 bases from V and 4 bases from J, with 9 bases between. Germline-derived CDR1 and CDR2 are MNHEY and SVGEGT. As DNA, the CDR3 is TGTGCCAGCAGTCGGGAAGTAAATCAGCCCCAGCATTTT. It specifies CASSREVNQPQHF.

The chain combines TRBV6-6 with TRBJ2-3, with 9 bases fitting TRBD1. Germline values: CDR1 MNHNY, CDR2 SVGAGI (reference sequence). This CDR3 has 15 residues. The J segment lost 5 bases and the V segment lost 5 bases, leaving 8 bases of the junction unmatched. CDR3 region: CASSDHRGRRDTQYF. The CDR3 DNA reads as TGTGCCAGCAGTGACCACAGGGGGCGCAGAGATACGCAGTATTTT.